One and the same sample provided the 10 T cell receptor beta chains below, sequenced in a study of cytomegalovirus exposure and HLA in healthy donors. Some clones are missing from TCRdb's copy, which holds only in-frame ones; the method was immunoSEQ multiplex PCR. In the table there are a few hundred thousand clones, approximately 90% of which are singletons. The sequenced sample was PBMCs. The source is a woman under 30 in good health and CMV-seronegative.

The chain has TRBV5-4 and TRBJ2-3; the match to TRBD2 covers 11 bases. Germline CDR1 SGHNT, CDR2 YYREEE (reference sequence). CDR3 size: 16 residues. V was pared by 4 bases and J by 6 bases, with 10 bases of the junction left unmatched. DNA of the CDR3: TGTGCCAGCAGCCCCCCGGGACTAGCGGTCCATGATACGCAGTATTTT. It yields the protein CASSPPGLAVHDTQYF.

The chain links TRBV18 to TRBJ2-7; the D is unclear. Trimming took off 5 bases at V and 4 bases at J, with 12 bases between the two ends. Per germline, CDR1 KGHSH and CDR2 LQKENI. This CDR3 has 13 amino acids. DNA for the CDR3: TGTGCCAGCTCATTGGCAGTCGCTTACGAGCAGTACTTC. It is translated as CASSLAVAYEQYF.

The chain carries TRBV28 and TRBJ1-6; TRBD1 aligns across 9 bases. The CDR3 sequence is 14 residues long. The J segment lost 9 bases and the V segment lost 5 bases, leaving 5 bases of the junction unmatched. Germline CDR1 MDHEN, CDR2 SYDVKM. The CDR3 DNA sequence: TGTGCCAGCAGTCGGGACAGGGAAGTTTCACCCCTCCACTTT. Its protein is CASSRDREVSPLHF.

The chain links TRBV2 to TRBJ2-7; D not certain. Trimming stripped 9 bases from V and 5 bases from J, with 2 bases between. In germline, CDR1 is SNHLY, CDR2 FYNNEI. The CDR3 runs to 8 residues. DNA of the CDR3: TGTGCCAGTAACGAGCAGTACTTC. Encoded protein: CASNEQYF. The entire variable domain, with the rest obtained from reference TRBV2 and TRBJ2-7, is as follows: EPEVTQTPSHQVTQMGQEVILRCVPISNHLYFYWYRQILGQKVEFLVSFYNNEISEKSEIFDDQFSVERPDGSNFTLKIRSTKLEDSAMYFCASNEQYFGPGTRLTVT.

This chain uses TRBV18 with TRBJ2-1; 13 bases align to TRBD2. The CDR3 sequence is 17 residues long. Germline trimming cut 0 bases from V and 9 bases from J; bases unmatched to any gene: 8. Germline assignment: CDR1 KGHSH and CDR2 LQKENI. CDR3 region: CASSPPVGLAGVGEQFF. In nucleotides, the CDR3 is TGTGCCAGCTCACCACCGGTCGGACTAGCGGGAGTCGGTGAGCAGTTCTTC.

This sequence joins TRBV5-4 and TRBJ2-5, with TRBD2 as a possible D gene (6 bases). Trimming took 5 bases from V and 1 from J, leaving 15 bases between them. CDR1 is SGHNT, CDR2 YYREEE, per germline (reference sequence). This CDR3 has 15 amino acids. The CDR3 region has the DNA TGTGCCAGCAGAGAGAAGGGACTGAGCCAAGAGACCCAGTACTTC. It specifies CASREKGLSQETQYF.

The chain employs TRBV19 and TRBJ2-7; D may be TRBD2 (5 bases). V was trimmed by 3 bases and J by 2 bases, leaving 11 bases between them. Germline V gene sequence: CDR1 LNHDA, CDR2 SQIVND (reference sequence). The CDR3 is 14 amino acids. Written as DNA, the CDR3 is TGTGCCAGTAGTATTTATGGAGGCACCTACGAGCAGTACTTC. Protein sequence: CASSIYGGTYEQYF. The full variable domain, completed using reference TRBV19 and TRBJ2-7, is DGGITQSPKYLFRKEGQNVTLSCEQNLNHDAMYWYRQDPGQGLRLIYYSQIVNDFQKGDIAEGYSVSREKKESFPLTVTSAQKNPTAFYLCASSIYGGTYEQYFGPGTRLTVT.

The rearrangement joins TRBV9 to TRBJ2-1; maybe TRBD2 (5 bases). Trimming took 3 bases from V and 1 from J, leaving 14 bases between them. Germline V lookup: CDR1 SGDLS, CDR2 YYNGEE. The CDR3 consists of 16 residues. The CDR3: CASSGTGFGSYNEQFF. The DNA for the CDR3 is TGTGCCAGCAGCGGTACGGGGTTTGGGTCCTACAATGAGCAGTTCTTC.

The chain carries TRBV28 and TRBJ2-4, with D possibly TRBD2 on 6 matching bases. Germline V gene sequence: CDR1 MDHEN, CDR2 SYDVKM. The CDR3 is made up of 16 amino acids. Trimming left V 3 bases short and J 3 bases short, with 15 bases between. The chain's CDR3 is CASSFSGTRGKNIQYF. As DNA, the CDR3 is TGTGCCAGCAGTTTTTCCGGGACTCGAGGCAAAAACATTCAGTACTTC.

This chain connects TRBV4-1 to TRBJ1-1; D perhaps matches TRBD1 (5 bases). The CDR3 consists of 13 residues. Germline assignment: CDR1 MGHRA and CDR2 YSYEKL. V was cut by 6 bases and J by 1 base, with 9 bases left in between. The CDR3 nucleotides are TGCGCCAGCAGATTAACAGGGAACACTGAAGCTTTCTTT. Its translation is CASRLTGNTEAFF.